The rows below give T cell receptor beta chains drawn from one sample of a study of shared clonotypes between healthy human individuals. The table came from immunoSEQ multiplex PCR; TCRdb's copy has only in-frame clones and leaves some out. The top ten clones hold over 10% of a sample with about 480,000 clones, 70% to 80% of them seen once. Specimen: PBMCs. The receptors were gathered from a woman between 35 and 50 years old in good health. Some clones in this sample may be carry-over from other donors' samples. The CDR3 runs from the conserved cysteine through the conserved F or W. Fields, in order: J gene, D gene, V gene, CDR3 length, clone size, CDR3 DNA, CDR3 protein. D genes are given only for firm matches. The size field is filled for only some rows; it gives once, few, many or a size class.

TRBJ2-5 | TRBD2 | TRBV9 | 15 | NA | TGTGCCAGCAGCGTAGGTAGCGGGGTTCAAGAGACCCAGTACTTC | CASSVGSGVQETQYF
TRBJ1-1 | TRBD1 | TRBV28 | 15 | NA | TGTGCCAGCAGCCCTCGGGACAGGGACCTCCCTGAAGCTTTCTTT | CASSPRDRDLPEAFF
TRBJ2-3 | NA | TRBV30 | 15 | few | TGTGCCTGGATAATTGCGGATGGGGGGGCGCGTACGCAGTATTTT | CAWIIADGGARTQYF
TRBJ2-7 | NA | TRBV6-5 | 14 | NA | TGTGCCAGCAGTTACGCCAGGCAAGCCTACGAGCAGTACTTC | CASSYARQAYEQYF
TRBJ2-5 | NA | TRBV18 | 13 | NA | TGTGCCAGCTCCCAAGGAGAGAGGGAGACCCAGTACTTC | CASSQGERETQYF
TRBJ1-4 | NA | TRBV11-2 | 14 | NA | TGTGCCAGCAGCGATACTTTAGGGGACGAAAAACTGTTTTTT | CASSDTLGDEKLFF
TRBJ1-4 | NA | TRBV7-9 | 10 | NA | TGTGCCAGCGGAGACGGGCACCCGTTTTTT | CASGDGHPFF
TRBJ2-7 | TRBD2 | TRBV28 | 15 | NA | TGTGCCAGCAGGGCTAGCGGGGGAAGCTCCTACGAGCAGTACTTC | CASRASGGSSYEQYF
TRBJ1-2 | NA | TRBV19 | 13 | NA | TGTGCCAGTAGCAACGGTCGGGGCTATGGCTACACCTTC | CASSNGRGYGYTF
TRBJ2-4 | TRBD2 | TRBV25-1 | 15 | NA | TGTGCCAGCAGAACCAACCGGCAGGGAGGGAACATTCAGTACTTC | CASRTNRQGGNIQYF
TRBJ2-1 | NA | TRBV28 | 17 | NA | TGTGCCAGCAGTGGTATCCGGGACAACACCCGCCGTAATGAGCAGTTCTTC | CASSGIRDNTRRNEQFF
TRBJ2-1 | TRBD2 | TRBV9 | 16 | NA | TGTGCCAGCAGCGTAGTGGGTAGCGGGAGGGCCAATGAGCAGTTCTTC | CASSVVGSGRANEQFF
TRBJ2-7 | NA | TRBV19 | 15 | few | TGTGCCAGTAGTATAGCAGTAGGGGTCTCCTACGAGCAGTACTTC | CASSIAVGVSYEQYF
TRBJ2-7 | NA | TRBV28 | 13 | NA | TGTGCCAGCAGATGGGGCAGATCCTACGAGCAGTACTTC | CASRWGRSYEQYF
TRBJ2-7 | TRBD2 | TRBV7-8 | 17 | NA | TGTGCCAGCAGCTTAACCGGGAAGCCGGGAGGGGGCTACGAGCAGTACTTC | CASSLTGKPGGGYEQYF
TRBJ1-4 | NA | TRBV19 | 13 | NA | TGTGCCAGTAGTATAGGACGGTATGAAAAACTGTTTTTT | CASSIGRYEKLFF
TRBJ2-5 | NA | TRBV5-1 | 16 | NA | TGCGCCAGCAGCTTTGCATTCCCTGGGCTTTCGGAGACCCAGTACTTC | CASSFAFPGLSETQYF
TRBJ2-3 | NA | TRBV19 | 15 | NA | TGTGCCAGTAGTATATTAGGAGCGAGCACAGATACGCAGTATTTT | CASSILGASTDTQYF
TRBJ2-1 | TRBD2 | TRBV2 | 15 | NA | TGTGCCAGCAGCCCAGGGACTAGCCGGCCCGATGAGCAGTTCTTC | CASSPGTSRPDEQFF
TRBJ2-3 | TRBD2 | TRBV7-3 | 14 | NA | TGTGCCAGCAGCAAGACTAGCGGGACAGATACGCAGTATTTT | CASSKTSGTDTQYF
TRBJ2-7 | TRBD2 | TRBV30 | 18 | NA | TGTGCCTGGAGTGTACGAGGGGGACTAGTGAATCCCAACTACGAGCAGTACTTC | CAWSVRGGLVNPNYEQYF
TRBJ2-4 | TRBD2 | TRBV29-1 | 15 | NA | TGCAGCGTTGGCCCAGCGGGATTAGCCAAAAACATTCAGTACTTC | CSVGPAGLAKNIQYF
TRBJ2-5 | NA | TRBV7-9 | 14 | NA | TGTGCCAGCAGCTTAGAGGTCAGACAAGAGACCCAGTACTTC | CASSLEVRQETQYF
TRBJ2-1 | TRBD2 | TRBV7-3 | 16 | NA | TGTGCCAGCAGCTTAAACGGGGGAGGGCACAACAATGAGCAGTTCTTC | CASSLNGGGHNNEQFF
TRBJ2-4 | TRBD1 | TRBV25-1 | 15 | NA | TGTGCCAGCAGTGAGGACAGGGAGATCAAAAACATTCAGTACTTC | CASSEDREIKNIQYF
TRBJ2-5 | NA | TRBV5-4 | 16 | NA | TGTGCCAGCAGCTCAGATCCCCTAGCCTCCCAAGAGACCCAGTACTTC | CASSSDPLASQETQYF
TRBJ2-7 | TRBD2 | TRBV10-3 | 15 | NA | TGTGCCATCAGCCGCCTAGCGGAGGTTTCCTACGAGCAGTACTTC | CAISRLAEVSYEQYF
TRBJ2-3 | NA | TRBV5-8 | 15 | NA | TGTGCCAGCAGCTTGGTGGCGACCCACGGAGATACGCAGTATTTT | CASSLVATHGDTQYF
TRBJ2-7 | NA | TRBV5-4 | 15 | NA | TGTGCCAGCAGCTCCCTGGCAGGGGGGCTTTACGAGCAGTACTTC | CASSSLAGGLYEQYF
TRBJ1-4 | NA | TRBV7-3 | 13 | NA | TGTGCCAGCAGCTTAAGTGCTAATGAAAAACTGTTTTTT | CASSLSANEKLFF
TRBJ2-1 | NA | TRBV18 | 14 | NA | TGTGCCAGCTCATCTGGGACTCCCCGGCATGAGCAGTTCTTC | CASSSGTPRHEQFF
TRBJ1-4 | NA | TRBV5-5 | 15 | NA | TGTGCCAGCAGCTTGGAACTCGGCGGGGGTGAAAAACTGTTTTTT | CASSLELGGGEKLFF
TRBJ2-1 | TRBD2 | TRBV5-6 | 15 | NA | TGTGCCAGCAGTGCGGGACTAGCGGGAACCAATGAGCAGTTCTTC | CASSAGLAGTNEQFF